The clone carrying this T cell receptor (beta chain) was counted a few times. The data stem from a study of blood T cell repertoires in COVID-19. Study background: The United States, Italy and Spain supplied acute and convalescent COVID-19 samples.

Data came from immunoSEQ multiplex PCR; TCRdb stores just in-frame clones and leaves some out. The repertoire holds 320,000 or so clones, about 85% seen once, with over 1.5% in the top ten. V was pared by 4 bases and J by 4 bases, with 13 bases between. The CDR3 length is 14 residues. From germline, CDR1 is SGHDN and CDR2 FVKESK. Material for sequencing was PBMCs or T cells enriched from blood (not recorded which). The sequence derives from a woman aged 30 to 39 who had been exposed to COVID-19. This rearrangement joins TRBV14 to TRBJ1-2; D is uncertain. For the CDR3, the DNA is TGTGCCAGCAGCCGAGACACTAAAGGCTATGGCTACACCTTC. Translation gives CASSRDTKGYGYTF.